This T cell receptor beta chain was captured in a study of T cells in Graves' hyperthyroidism and ophthalmopathy. Germline V lookup: CDR1 SGHAT, CDR2 FQNNGV. This CDR3 comprises 15 residues. Trimming cost V 5 bases and J 0 bases; bases outside gene matches: 6. In its sample, this clonotype was seen many times. Researchers amplified the TCR beta CDR3 regions from RNA transcripts. In the first-round RT-PCR of the TCR CDR3, the HTBI primer set was used. TCRdb redid the calling of the multiplex PCR reads with MiXCR, one entry per CDR3 protein. Seen here are 480,000 or so distinct CDR3 sequences, approximately 48% observed once, and the top ten hold about two fifths.

This sequence was found in an adult woman with Graves' disease, either hyperthyroidism or ophthalmopathy (not recorded which). Sequencing was performed on peripheral blood or thyroid tissue (not recorded which). The J gene is TRBJ2-7, the V gene TRBV11-2, with TRBD2 matching 8 bases. CDR3 coding DNA: TGTGCCAGCAGCGAGGGACTAGGGCTCTCCTACGAGCAGTACTTC. This encodes CASSEGLGLSYEQYF.